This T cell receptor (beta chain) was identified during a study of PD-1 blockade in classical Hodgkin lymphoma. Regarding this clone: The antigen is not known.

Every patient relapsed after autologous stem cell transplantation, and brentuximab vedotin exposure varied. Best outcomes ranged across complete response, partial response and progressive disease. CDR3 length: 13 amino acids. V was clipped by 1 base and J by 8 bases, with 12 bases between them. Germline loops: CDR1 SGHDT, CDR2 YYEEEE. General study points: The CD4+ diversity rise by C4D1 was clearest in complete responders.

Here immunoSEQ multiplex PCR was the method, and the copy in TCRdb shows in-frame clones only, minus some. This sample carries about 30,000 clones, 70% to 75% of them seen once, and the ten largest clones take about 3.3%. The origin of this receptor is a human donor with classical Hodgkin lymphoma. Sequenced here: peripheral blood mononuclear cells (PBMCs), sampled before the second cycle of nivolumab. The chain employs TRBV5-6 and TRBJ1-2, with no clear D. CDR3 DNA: TGTGCCAGCAGCTTGATAAGTCTAATGGGCTACACCTTC. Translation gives CASSLISLMGYTF.